This T cell receptor (beta chain) was retrieved from a study of blood T cell repertoires in COVID-19. Study-wide background: Material from acute and convalescent COVID-19 was sourced from the United States, Italy and Spain. T cells, B-cell-depleted T cells, or PBMCs provided the cDNA or gDNA that served as material.

The CDR3 runs to 13 residues. J lost 5 bases, V lost 6 bases, and 6 bases had no gene match. Germline loops: CDR1 ENHRY, CDR2 SYGVKD. Original data processing: Amplification with reference gene primers provided the estimates of nucleated cell counts. Repertoires were generated with immunoSEQ multiplex PCR, while TCRdb's copy carries only in-frame clones and drops some. V and J calls and clone size are those listed in that table; D and trimming were worked out from the DNA. Among under 500,000 clones listed, around 88% were seen once. Sequencing was performed on peripheral blood. The receptor's source is a woman aged 25 to 39 with acute or convalescent COVID-19. The J gene is TRBJ2-5, the V gene TRBV10-3; 7 bases agree with TRBD1. The CDR3 loop reads CAIRGGQEETQYF. Written as DNA, the CDR3 is TGTGCCATCAGGGGCGGACAGGAGGAGACCCAGTACTTC.